This TCR beta chain was profiled in a study of T-cell memory formation after mild COVID-19. Turning to the study itself: The two donors had largely donor-specific TCR clusters.

After 5'RACE with constant-segment primers, TCR alpha and TCR beta cDNA libraries carrying sample barcodes and UMIs were obtained. TCRdb analysed the 5' RACE reads with MiXCR anew, one entry per CDR3 protein. The sample lists over 300,000 distinct CDR3 sequences; more than 20% were seen once. The CDR3 consists of 14 residues. Germline-derived CDR1 and CDR2 are DFQATT and SNEGSKA (reference sequence). V shed 3 bases and J shed 2 bases, with 13 bases lying between them. This clonotype has more than one count but fewer than ten. The specimen sequenced was PBMCs or a T cell subset sorted from them (not recorded which). The V call is TRBV20-1, the J call TRBJ1-1, with D uncertain. The clonotype comes from a man between 18 and 29 years old who had mild COVID-19 (a few samples of this study predate the infection). Cell type and time point are not known. The CDR3 here is CSASYAGFNTEAFF. CDR3 in DNA: TGCAGTGCTAGTTACGCGGGGTTCAACACTGAAGCTTTCTTT.